These 32 T cell receptor beta chains share one sample of origin, sequenced in a study of PD-1 blockade in classical Hodgkin lymphoma. Brentuximab vedotin exposure varied, and every patient relapsed after autologous stem cell transplantation. Produced via immunoSEQ multiplex PCR; TCRdb's table is partial and in-frame only. The sample lists around 65,000 clones, 85% to 90% occurring once. The sequencing used peripheral blood mononuclear cells (PBMCs), collected at baseline. The receptor set was obtained from a human donor with classical Hodgkin lymphoma.

The V call is TRBV7-9, the J call TRBJ1-2, with D perhaps TRBD1 (5 bases). Germline loops: CDR1 SEHNR, CDR2 FQNEAQ (reference sequence). This CDR3 contains 17 residues. V was cut by 5 bases and J by 10 bases, with 29 bases left in between. The CDR3: CASSPRGGTQGNSNYTF. The CDR3 DNA sequence: TGTGCCAGCAGCCCCCGGGGGGGTACCCAGGGAAATTCGAACTACACCTTC.

The rearrangement links TRBV4-1 to TRBJ2-5; D is perhaps TRBD1 (7 bases). The length of the CDR3 is 16 residues. Trimming took 4 bases from V and 1 from J, leaving 16 bases between them. Germline V gene lookup returns CDR1 MGHRA and CDR2 YSYEKL. CDR3 sequence reads: CASSLGARGVQETQYF. The CDR3 nucleotides are TGCGCCAGCAGCCTTGGGGCCAGGGGGGTCCAAGAGACCCAGTACTTC.

The chain carries TRBV6-6 and TRBJ1-1, with D uncertain. Germline values: CDR1 MNHNY, CDR2 SVGAGI (reference sequence). V was clipped by 5 bases and J by 3 bases, with 19 bases between them. This CDR3 has 16 residues. As DNA, the CDR3 is TGTGCCAGCAGTCTAGGACCATCCCATAGGGACACTGAAGCTTTCTTT. Its protein is CASSLGPSHRDTEAFF.

Written as DNA, the CDR3 is TGTGCTAGTGGTTTAGGGCAGTATAGCAATCAGCCCCAGCATTTT. Protein: CASGLGQYSNQPQHF. This chain joins TRBV12-5 and TRBJ1-5; no clear D. The CDR3 covers 15 residues. Germline values: CDR1 LGHNT, CDR2 FRNRAP. Deletions cut 3 bases from V and 0 bases from J, with 9 bases between.

V is TRBV1 and J is TRBJ2-5; TRBD2 is taken as the D call from the table, unchecked against the DNA. TRBV1 is marked as a pseudogene. This CDR3 comprises 13 residues. As DNA, the CDR3 is TGCACCAGCAGCCGTGGACTAGTAGGGACCCAGTACTTC. Translation gives CTSSRGLVGTQYF.

The chain links TRBV6-5 to TRBJ2-7; D remains unclear. CDR3 length: 14 residues. V shed 0 bases and J shed 2 bases, with 8 bases lying between them. CDR1 is MNHEY, CDR2 SVGAGI, per germline. CDR3 sequence reads: CASSYSIPAYEQYF. CDR3 coding DNA: TGTGCCAGCAGTTACTCGATCCCGGCCTACGAGCAGTACTTC.

CDR3 residues: CARRGTANLRPLHF. The DNA of the CDR3 is TGTGCCAGGCGAGGGACAGCCAACCTTCGACCCCTCCACTTT. The V call is TRBV15, the J call TRBJ1-6; 7 nucleotides align to TRBD1. After removal of 10 bases from V and 12 bases from J, the junction contained 15 bases not matched to a gene. The length of the CDR3 is 14 residues. The V gene's germline CDR1 is LNHNV and CDR2 YYDKDF (reference sequence).

The rearrangement links TRBV18 to TRBJ2-7, with D possibly TRBD1 on 6 matching bases. Germline CDR1 and CDR2: KGHSH and LQKENI. This CDR3 spans 13 amino acids. Trimming cost V 3 bases and J 2 bases, with 8 bases left between them. This CDR3 is CASSPRTAYEQYF. For the CDR3, the DNA is TGTGCCAGCTCACCGCGGACAGCCTACGAGCAGTACTTC.

V is TRBV12-5 and J is TRBJ2-7; no firm D call. V lost 1 base to trimming and J lost 7 bases, with 11 bases between them. The germline V gene encodes CDR1 LGHNT and CDR2 FRNRAP. This CDR3 has 13 amino acids. The CDR3 DNA follows: TGTGCTAGTGGTTTGGGTCGTACTCTTGAGCAGTACTTC. It translates to CASGLGRTLEQYF.

This chain uses TRBV11-2 with TRBJ1-2; unclear D gene. The CDR3 is 17 residues long. The V end was cut by 5 bases, the J end by 1 base, with 20 bases between. CDR1 and CDR2 (germline): SGHAT, FQNNGV. In DNA form, the CDR3 reads TGTGCCAGCAGCCAGACGGCACTATTGGGGAGTAACTATGGCTACACCTTC. Amino acids: CASSQTALLGSNYGYTF.

The J gene is TRBJ2-1, the V gene TRBV7-9, with 10 bases that match TRBD2. This CDR3 spans 16 amino acids. The J segment lost 3 bases and the V segment lost 5 bases, leaving 7 bases of the junction unmatched. CDR1 is SEHNR, CDR2 FQNEAQ, per germline (reference sequence). CDR3 amino acids: CASSVQRGGIYNEQFF. CDR3 DNA: TGTGCCAGCAGCGTTCAGCGGGGGGGCATCTACAATGAGCAGTTCTTC. The full variable domain, its missing parts supplied by reference TRBV7-9 and TRBJ2-1, is DTGVSQNPRHKITKRGQNVTFRCDPISEHNRLYWYRQTLGQGPEFLTYFQNEAQLEKSRLLSDRFSAERPKGSFSTLEIQRTEQGDSAMYLCASSVQRGGIYNEQFFGPGTRLTVL.

The gene calls are TRBV5-6 and TRBJ1-6; D is perhaps TRBD1 (5 bases). The ends were cut back, 4 bases at V and 0 bases at J, with 17 bases in the middle. The CDR3 is 18 amino acids. Germline CDR1 and CDR2: SGHDT and YYEEEE. CDR3 DNA: TGTGCCAGCAGCGGGACCGGCCTTTTGAGCTCCTATAATTCACCCCTCCACTTT. It is translated as CASSGTGLLSSYNSPLHF.

This chain connects TRBV14 to TRBJ1-3; D remains ambiguous. This CDR3 has 14 residues. Germline-derived CDR1 and CDR2 are SGHDN and FVKESK. V lost 3 bases to trimming and J lost 0 bases, with 6 bases between them. This chain's CDR3 is CASSQLSSGNTIYF. CDR3 coding DNA: TGTGCCAGCAGCCAGTTAAGCTCTGGAAACACCATATATTTT.

This clone was seen a single time. The chain joins TRBV5-5 to TRBJ2-6; no definite D call. The CDR3 is 13 amino acids. Trimming shortened V by 5 bases and J by 4 bases, and 7 bases separated the two germline ends. Germline V gene data show CDR1 as SGHKS and CDR2 as YYEKEE (reference sequence). DNA of the CDR3: TGTGCCAGCAGTGTTGGGGGGGCCAACGTCCTGACTTTC. It specifies CASSVGGANVLTF.

The chain has TRBV5-1 and TRBJ1-5; D unresolved. Per the germline V gene, CDR1 is SGHRS and CDR2 is YFSETQ. The V end lost 4 bases, the J end lost 0 bases, and 11 bases lay between the germline ends. The CDR3 length is 15 residues. The CDR3, as DNA: TGCGCCAGCAGCCCCGATCCCATTAGCAATCAGCCCCAGCATTTT. This encodes CASSPDPISNQPQHF. The full variable domain, in which reference TRBV5-1 and TRBJ1-5 provide the parts outside the CDR3, is KAGVTQTPRYLIKTRGQQVTLSCSPISGHRSVSWYQQTPGQGLQFLFEYFSETQRNKGNFPGRFSGRQFSNSRSEMNVSTLELGDSALYLCASSPDPISNQPQHFGDGTRLSIL.

The V gene is TRBV30, the J gene TRBJ2-2; D gene ambiguous. The CDR3 is 13 residues long. Germline values: CDR1 GTSNPN, CDR2 SVGIG (reference sequence). Trimming removed 5 bases at V and 1 base at J, with 8 bases between. CDR3 DNA sequence: TGTGCCTGGGCCACAGTGAACACCGGGGAGCTGTTTTTT. It codes for CAWATVNTGELFF.

This clone was picked up a small number of times. V and J are TRBV6-1 and TRBJ1-2; D might be TRBD1 (5 bases). Trimming took off 8 bases at V and 6 bases at J, with 13 bases between the two ends. This CDR3 is built from 12 residues. The germline V gene has CDR1 MNHNS and CDR2 SASEGT. The CDR3: CASLPGYNGYTF. CDR3 DNA: TGTGCCAGCTTACCAGGGTACAATGGCTACACCTTC.

This clone was recorded a few times. Other DNA sequences within the sample encode an identical CDR3. In nucleotides, the CDR3 is TGTGCCAGCAGCTTAGGTACTGAAGCTTTCTTT. This codes for CASSLGTEAFF. The rearrangement uses TRBV7-9 and TRBJ1-1; D gene unclear. With 1 base removed from V and 5 bases from J, the gap between germline ends came to 2 bases. Germline values: CDR1 SEHNR, CDR2 FQNEAQ (reference sequence). The CDR3 has 11 residues.

This sequence joins TRBV6-1 and TRBJ2-3; D uncertain. The CDR3 runs 14 residues. With 4 bases removed from V and 5 bases from J, the gap between germline ends came to 13 bases. Germline V gene lookup returns CDR1 MNHNS and CDR2 SASEGT. This CDR3 reads CASSASQVGDTQYF. The CDR3 region has the DNA TGTGCCAGCAGTGCATCTCAGGTTGGAGATACGCAGTATTTT.

The chain has TRBV19 and TRBJ2-7; TRBD1 matches at 7 bases. The germline V gene has CDR1 LNHDA and CDR2 SQIVND (reference sequence). This CDR3 comprises 15 residues. After removal of 0 bases from V and 5 bases from J, the junction contained 7 bases not matched to a gene. CDR3 coding DNA: TGTGCCAGTAGTATAGACAGGGGGAGTGTCGACGAGCAGTACTTC. It codes for CASSIDRGSVDEQYF.

V usage is TRBV30 and J usage is TRBJ1-5; the D is unclear. The V end was cut by 5 bases, the J end by 0 bases, with 8 bases between. CDR1 and CDR2 from the germline V gene are GTSNPN and SVGIG (reference sequence). The CDR3 length is 13 residues. CDR3 sequence: CAWDAASNQPQHF. CDR3 DNA sequence: TGTGCCTGGGACGCCGCTAGCAATCAGCCCCAGCATTTT.

V is TRBV18 and J is TRBJ1-1; D gene unclear. V dropped 6 bases and J dropped 4 bases, with 12 bases sitting between them. Germline CDR1 is KGHSH and CDR2 is LQKENI. The CDR3 sequence is 13 residues long. CDR3 nucleotides: TGTGCCAGCTCGCAATTGGGCAGCACTGAAGCTTTCTTT. Translation gives CASSQLGSTEAFF.

The V call is TRBV7-9, the J call TRBJ1-4, with unresolved D. The CDR3 totals 16 residues. Germline assignment: CDR1 SEHNR and CDR2 FQNEAQ (reference sequence). Trimming pared 5 bases from V and 11 bases from J, leaving 24 bases between. The CDR3 sequence is CASSTPRTRAVEKLFF. In DNA form, the CDR3 reads TGTGCCAGCAGCACGCCACGGACCCGGGCGGTTGAGAAACTGTTTTTT.

The rearrangement uses TRBV7-9 and TRBJ1-3, with D hard to call. The length of the CDR3 is 16 residues. Trimming took off 0 bases at V and 2 bases at J, with 11 bases between the two ends. Germline loops: CDR1 SEHNR, CDR2 FQNEAQ (reference sequence). The CDR3 is CASSLAPYGTGNTIYF. The DNA of the CDR3 is TGTGCCAGCAGCTTAGCGCCATACGGGACTGGAAACACCATATATTTT.

The V and J genes are TRBV30 and TRBJ2-5; D is ambiguous. This CDR3 is built from 11 residues. Per germline, CDR1 GTSNPN and CDR2 SVGIG (reference sequence). The ends were cut back, 1 base at V and 3 bases at J, with 3 bases in the middle. The chain's CDR3 is CAWSAEETQYF. The CDR3 coding sequence is TGTGCCTGGAGTGCCGAAGAGACCCAGTACTTC.

The chain employs TRBV6-1 and TRBJ1-2; D is ambiguous. The CDR3 has 12 amino acids. V lost 7 bases, J lost 8 bases, and 14 bases lay in between. Germline V gene data show CDR1 as MNHNS and CDR2 as SASEGT. Written as DNA, the CDR3 is TGTGCCAGCATGAGGCAGCCTACGGGCTACACCTTC. This gives the protein CASMRQPTGYTF.

This chain uses TRBV7-9 with TRBJ1-2; D unclear. This CDR3 comprises 12 residues. CDR1 and CDR2 from the germline V gene are SEHNR and FQNEAQ (reference sequence). The germline V and J ends were trimmed by 1 base and 5 bases, with 5 bases remaining between them. CDR3 DNA sequence: TGTGCCAGCAGCTTAGGGGTTTATGGCTACACCTTC. The encoded protein is CASSLGVYGYTF.

The chain joins TRBV30 to TRBJ1-1, with D possibly being TRBD1 (6 bases). CDR1 and CDR2 (germline): GTSNPN, SVGIG (reference sequence). V was cut by 5 bases and J by 3 bases, with 16 bases left in between. The CDR3 runs 14 residues. CDR3 sequence reads: CAWEQGDGDTEAFF. The CDR3, as DNA: TGTGCCTGGGAACAGGGCGATGGGGACACTGAAGCTTTCTTT.

The CDR3 sequence: CASSLGGRTEAFF. The CDR3 DNA follows: TGTGCCAGCAGTTTAGGGGGGAGGACTGAAGCTTTCTTT. The chain has TRBV27 and TRBJ1-1; D might be TRBD1 (5 bases). The V gene's germline CDR1 is MNHEY and CDR2 SMNVEV (reference sequence). The V gene lost 2 bases and the J gene lost 5 bases, with 9 bases spanning the gap. This CDR3 contains 13 residues.

The chain uses TRBV11-2 and TRBJ2-5; 8 nucleotides line up with TRBD2. This CDR3 comprises 15 residues. V trimming: 6 bases; J trimming: 5 bases; junction bases outside the gene matches: 11. Germline-derived CDR1 and CDR2 are SGHAT and FQNNGV. The CDR3 loop reads CASRTPGLGQETQYF. CDR3 sequence (DNA): TGTGCCAGCAGAACTCCGGGACTAGGGCAGGAGACCCAGTACTTC.

This clone has just one count. The CDR3 spells CATSSAGLLGLSGELFF. CDR3 DNA sequence: TGTGCCACCAGCAGTGCCGGACTCCTCGGTCTTTCCGGGGAGCTGTTTTTT. The chain recombines TRBV15 with TRBJ2-2; TRBD2 is a possible D gene (5 bases). V lost 3 bases to trimming and J lost 6 bases, with 20 bases between them. The germline V gene encodes CDR1 LNHNV and CDR2 YYDKDF (reference sequence). CDR3 length equals 17 residues.

The V call is TRBV11-3, the J call TRBJ1-2; possible D gene TRBD1, 5 bases. This CDR3 region has 12 residues. Germline V gene sequence: CDR1 SGHNT, CDR2 YENEEA. Between the trimmed V and J ends, which lost 4 bases and 5 bases, there was a span of 8 bases. CDR3 amino acids: CASSSTGYGYTF. The DNA of the CDR3 is TGTGCCAGCAGCTCCACAGGTTATGGCTACACCTTC. The full variable domain, in which reference TRBV11-3 and TRBJ1-2 provide the parts outside the CDR3, is EAGVVQSPRYKIIEKKQPVAFWCNPISGHNTLYWYLQNLGQGPELLIRYENEEAVDDSQLPKDRFSAERLKGVDSTLKIQPAELGDSAVYLCASSSTGYGYTFGSGTRLTVV.